This T cell receptor (beta chain) was sequenced during a study of low-dose radiotherapy and immunotherapy resistance in tumors. In the study overall: 1 Gy per fraction was delivered to Cohort 2 every two weeks, for 13 Gy total over 26 weeks. Participants were given intravenous cyclophosphamide 200 mg/m2 every two weeks, one day before radiation and immunotherapy. Patients received 300 mg of oral aspirin each day across four cycles, commencing on cycle 1 day 1.

Both TCRalpha and TCRbeta chains were reverse transcribed with V-gene-specific primers. It was with a constant-region primer and a V-primer adapter that TCRs were amplified over around 18 PCR cycles. TCRdb reprocessed the reads with MiXCR, giving one entry per CDR3 protein. The table lists around 60,000 distinct CDR3 sequences, 23% of them singletons. Germline CDR1 reads LGHNA; CDR2 reads YNFKEQ. This CDR3 region has 16 residues. On this clonotype: Sequence at one end of the junction differs from germline and may be a read error.

Time point defined: after trial treatment. As for treatment: LDRT plus nivolumab, ipilimumab, low-dose cyclophosphamide and aspirin (RACIN trial). The chain uses TRBV4-2 and TRBJ2-7; TRBD2 agrees at 11 bases. The TCR originated in a male donor with prostate cancer. This sample comprised PBMCs, obtained after low-dose radiotherapy plus immunotherapy. This CDR3 is CACSQVAGGNSYEQYF. The CDR3 coding sequence is TGTGCCTGCAGCCAGGTAGCGGGGGGGAACTCCTACGAGCAGTACTTC.